Sequencing of this TCR beta chain was carried out in a study of OX40 agonist ivuxolimab in advanced cancers. Assay: immunoSEQ multiplex PCR; the TCRdb copy retains only in-frame clones and omits some. This table holds about 60,000 clones, about four fifths found once. The CDR3 contains 15 residues. The V and J ends lost 4 bases and 10 bases, in that order; junction bases with no gene match: 10. The germline V gene has CDR1 SNHLY and CDR2 FYNNEI. The chain links TRBV2 to TRBJ1-6; 7 bases are a match to TRBD1. The receptor's source is an adult with an advanced solid tumor such as melanoma, head and neck, liver or kidney cancer. Sample: CD4+ or CD8+ T cells sorted from blood, taken in a trial of the OX40 agonist ivuxolimab. The CDR3 loop is CASSAMTGKESPLHF. Written as DNA, the CDR3 is TGTGCCAGCAGTGCTATGACAGGGAAGGAGTCACCCCTCCACTTT. The full variable domain, completed using reference TRBV2 and TRBJ1-6, is EPEVTQTPSHQVTQMGQEVILRCVPISNHLYFYWYRQILGQKVEFLVSFYNNEISEKSEIFDDQFSVERPDGSNFTLKIRSTKLEDSAMYFCASSAMTGKESPLHFGNGTRLTVT.